Here is one T cell receptor beta chain with its context. This CDR3 is built from 12 residues. V lost 3 bases to trimming and J lost 8 bases, with 8 bases between them. This entry belongs to a study of patients and donors after allogeneic stem cell transplantation. TCRdb re-derived calls from the RT-PCR reads in MiXCR, one entry per CDR3 protein. Here the sample spans roughly 180,000 distinct CDR3 sequences, less than 45% being singletons. The chain is built from TRBV12-3 or TRBV12-4 and TRBJ2-1; no clear D. The sequenced sample consisted of blood, either unsorted or a sorted T cell fraction (not recorded which). The clonotype was recovered from a human donor who was either an allogeneic HSCT recipient or a stem cell or donor lymphocyte infusion donor (not recorded which). It is not recorded whose cells these are; they may come from a transplant donor. The CDR3 here is CASSFGLYEQFF. In DNA, the CDR3 is TGTGCCAGCAGTTTCGGGTTATATGAGCAGTTCTTC.